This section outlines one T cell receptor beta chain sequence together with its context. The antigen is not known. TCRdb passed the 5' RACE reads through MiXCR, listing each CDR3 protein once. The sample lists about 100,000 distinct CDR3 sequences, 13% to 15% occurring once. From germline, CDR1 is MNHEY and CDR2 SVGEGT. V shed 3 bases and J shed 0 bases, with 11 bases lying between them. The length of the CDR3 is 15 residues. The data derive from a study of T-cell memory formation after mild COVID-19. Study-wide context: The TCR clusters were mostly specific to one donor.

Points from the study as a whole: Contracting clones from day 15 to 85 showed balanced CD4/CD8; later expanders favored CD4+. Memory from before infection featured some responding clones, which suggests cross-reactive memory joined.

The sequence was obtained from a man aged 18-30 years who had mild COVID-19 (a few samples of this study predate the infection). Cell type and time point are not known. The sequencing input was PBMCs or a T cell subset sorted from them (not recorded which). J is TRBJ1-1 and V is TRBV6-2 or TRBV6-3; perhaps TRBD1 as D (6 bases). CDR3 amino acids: CASSYKQGLNTEAFF. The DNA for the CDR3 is TGTGCCAGCAGTTATAAACAGGGCCTGAACACTGAAGCTTTCTTT.